The clone carrying this T cell receptor beta chain was counted between two and nine times. Its antigen remains unidentified. Patients were excluded for uncontrolled infection, other autoimmune disease, pregnancy or lactation. Diagnosis rested on symptoms, serum thyroxine and TRAb, thyroid ultrasound, and orbital computed tomography. From more than 8 ml of fresh peripheral blood, PBMCs were isolated. This sample stems from a study of T cells in Graves' hyperthyroidism and ophthalmopathy. Trimming took off 0 bases at V and 0 bases at J, with 13 bases between the two ends. Germline CDR1 is SGHRS and CDR2 is YFSETQ. CDR3 length equals 17 residues. Study observations and caveats: Most thyroid clonotypes expanded above 0.001 were also detected in blood.

The source material, RNA transcripts, was used to amplify TCR beta CDR3 regions. During a first-round RT-PCR of the TCR CDR3, the HTBI primer set was used. TCRdb independently ran MiXCR on the multiplex PCR reads; one entry per CDR3 protein. The table lists a few hundred thousand distinct CDR3 sequences, around 15% of them singletons. The chain carries TRBV5-1 and TRBJ2-1; tentative D call: TRBD1 (6 bases). What was sequenced was blood. The receptor was derived from a woman aged 40 to 50 with Graves' hyperthyroidism. The CDR3 DNA sequence: TGCGCCAGCAGCTTGGATAACAGGGCTAGCTCCTACAATGAGCAGTTCTTC. It yields the protein CASSLDNRASSYNEQFF.